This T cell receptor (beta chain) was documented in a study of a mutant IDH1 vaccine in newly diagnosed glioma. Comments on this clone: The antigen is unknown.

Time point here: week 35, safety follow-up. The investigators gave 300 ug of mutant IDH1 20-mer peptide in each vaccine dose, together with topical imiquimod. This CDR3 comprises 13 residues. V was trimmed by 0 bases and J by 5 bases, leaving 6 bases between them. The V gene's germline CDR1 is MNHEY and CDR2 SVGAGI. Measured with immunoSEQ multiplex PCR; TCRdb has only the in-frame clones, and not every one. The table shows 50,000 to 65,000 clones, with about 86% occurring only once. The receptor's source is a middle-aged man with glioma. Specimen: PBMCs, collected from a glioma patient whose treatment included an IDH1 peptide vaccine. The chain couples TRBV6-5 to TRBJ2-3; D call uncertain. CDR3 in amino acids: CASSYSWVDTQYF. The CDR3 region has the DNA TGTGCCAGCAGTTACTCGTGGGTAGATACGCAGTATTTT.